The 23 T cell receptor beta chains listed next were all sequenced from one sample in a study of control samples from healthy donors and cancer patients. Method: immunoSEQ multiplex PCR; TCRdb's copy keeps in-frame clones and lacks some. The sample gives 45,000 to 70,000 clones, approximately 90% of which show up once; roughly 0.9% is in the top ten. Material: PBMCs. Receptors were obtained from a man aged 25-45 years with colorectal cancer.

The chain uses TRBV15 and TRBJ1-2, with 9 bases that match TRBD1. Germline V gene lookup returns CDR1 LNHNV and CDR2 YYDKDF (reference sequence). The CDR3 runs to 15 residues. Germline trimming cut 0 bases from V and 7 bases from J; bases unmatched to any gene: 6. CDR3 in amino acids: CATSREVHRGLGYTF. The CDR3 DNA reads as TGTGCCACCAGCAGAGAGGTCCACAGGGGGCTTGGCTACACCTTC.

This chain uses TRBV6-4 with TRBJ2-3; 9 bases are shared with TRBD2. Losses at the gene ends were 4 bases for V and 4 bases for J; bases not matched to a gene: 6. Per the germline V gene, CDR1 is MRHNA and CDR2 is SNTAGT. CDR3 length: 15 amino acids. The CDR3 protein is CASSASGGTPDTQYF. The DNA for the CDR3 is TGTGCCAGCAGTGCCAGCGGGGGGACCCCAGATACGCAGTATTTT.

The chain has TRBV5-1 and TRBJ1-1, with no clear D. With 4 bases removed from V and 1 base from J, the gap between germline ends came to 14 bases. The CDR3 has 15 amino acids. From germline, CDR1 is SGHRS and CDR2 YFSETQ. CDR3: CASSREGGRNTEAFF. The DNA of the CDR3 is TGCGCCAGCAGCCGGGAGGGTGGTCGGAACACTGAAGCTTTCTTT. The entire variable domain, with the rest obtained from reference TRBV5-1 and TRBJ1-1, is as follows: KAGVTQTPRYLIKTRGQQVTLSCSPISGHRSVSWYQQTPGQGLQFLFEYFSETQRNKGNFPGRFSGRQFSNSRSEMNVSTLELGDSALYLCASSREGGRNTEAFFGQGTRLTVV.

The chain is built from TRBV4-3 and TRBJ2-1; possible D gene TRBD1, 5 bases. This CDR3 is built from 15 residues. The germline V and J ends were trimmed by 0 bases and 3 bases, with 9 bases remaining between them. Germline CDR1 is LGHNA and CDR2 is YSLEER. This chain's CDR3 is CASSQDNRFYNEQFF. The DNA of the CDR3 is TGCGCCAGCAGCCAAGATAACAGGTTCTACAATGAGCAGTTCTTC.

The J gene is TRBJ1-4, the V gene TRBV5-1, with a weak D call TRBD1 (6 bases). There are 14 residues in the CDR3. Germline V gene sequence: CDR1 SGHRS, CDR2 YFSETQ. V gave up 2 bases and J gave up 5 bases, with 10 bases separating them. The CDR3 DNA is TGCGCCAGCAGCTTCTTAGGGGGGAATGAAAAACTGTTTTTT. Protein: CASSFLGGNEKLFF.

The rearrangement uses TRBV6-6 and TRBJ1-4, with D perhaps matching TRBD1 (6 bases). The CDR3 is made up of 15 amino acids. The germline V gene encodes CDR1 MNHNY and CDR2 SVGAGI (reference sequence). V was cut by 1 base and J by 6 bases, with 12 bases left in between. CDR3 DNA sequence: TGTGCCAGCAGTTACTGGTGGGGGCCGGATGAAAAACTGTTTTTT. Amino acid sequence: CASSYWWGPDEKLFF.

The CDR3 here is CASSFRDRVLLDTQYF. The CDR3 region has the DNA TGTGCCAGCAGCTTCCGGGACAGGGTTTTATTAGATACGCAGTATTTT. The chain employs TRBV5-4 and TRBJ2-3, with TRBD1 matching 9 bases. CDR1 is SGHNT, CDR2 YYREEE, per germline (reference sequence). This CDR3 region has 16 residues. V was pared by 2 bases and J by 5 bases, with 9 bases of the junction left unmatched.

This chain connects TRBV19 to TRBJ2-2; no firm D call. Germline values: CDR1 LNHDA, CDR2 SQIVND (reference sequence). There are 15 residues in the CDR3. Trimming shortened V by 3 bases and J by 3 bases, and 11 bases separated the two germline ends. CDR3 bases: TGTGCCAGTAGTATGGGTGTGGGATACACCGGGGAGCTGTTTTTT. It yields the protein CASSMGVGYTGELFF.

The rearrangement uses TRBV10-1 and TRBJ2-1, with D possibly TRBD1 on 6 matching bases. The length of the CDR3 is 15 residues. The V end lost 3 bases, the J end lost 0 bases, and 9 bases lay between the germline ends. The germline V gene has CDR1 WNHNN and CDR2 SYGVQD (reference sequence). In DNA form, the CDR3 reads TGCGCCAGCAGTGAAACAGGGAGCTCCTACAATGAGCAGTTCTTC. Translation: CASSETGSSYNEQFF.

The rearrangement links TRBV24-1 to TRBJ1-1; the D is unclear. CDR1 is KGHDR, CDR2 SFDVKD, per germline. With 12 bases removed from V and 1 base from J, the gap between germline ends came to 26 bases. This CDR3 comprises 17 residues. CDR3 DNA: TGTGCCCCATTAGGGTGGGGAGGGATTCTCGAGAACACTGAAGCTTTCTTT. Its translation is CAPLGWGGILENTEAFF.

V is TRBV20-1 and J is TRBJ1-2, with D unresolved. Trimming removed 6 bases from V and 8 bases from J, with 13 bases in between. Germline loops: CDR1 DFQATT, CDR2 SNEGSKA (reference sequence). The CDR3 runs 11 residues. The CDR3 reads CSASPTYGYTF. Here the CDR3 DNA reads TGCAGTGCGAGCCCCACATACGGCTACACCTTC.

The CDR3 DNA reads as TGTGCCAGCAGCTTGTACGGACAGGGGCTACCATATGGCTACACCTTC. Its translation: CASSLYGQGLPYGYTF. This chain links TRBV5-6 with TRBJ1-2, with 9 bases lining up with TRBD1. After removal of 1 base from V and 5 bases from J, the junction contained 9 bases not matched to a gene. CDR3 size: 16 residues. Germline CDR1 is SGHDT and CDR2 is YYEEEE.

This clone is a singleton in its sample. This chain connects TRBV5-1 to TRBJ2-3; a possible D gene is TRBD2 (6 bases). Germline CDR1 reads SGHRS; CDR2 reads YFSETQ. V lost 0 bases and J 2 bases, leaving 10 bases between the germline ends. There are 15 residues in the CDR3. The CDR3 nucleotides are TGCGCCAGCAGCTTGGAATCGGGGGACACAGATACGCAGTATTTT. It specifies CASSLESGDTDTQYF.

V and J are TRBV4-3 and TRBJ2-3, with D unresolved. Trimming shortened V by 5 bases and J by 3 bases, and 9 bases separated the two germline ends. CDR3 length: 13 amino acids. The germline gives CDR1 LGHNA, CDR2 YSLEER. The CDR3 reads CASSYTRTDTQYF. The CDR3 coding sequence is TGCGCCAGCAGCTACACACGGACAGATACGCAGTATTTT.

As concerns this clone: Germline is not matched at one junction end, which may reflect a read error. The rearrangement uses TRBV24-1 and TRBJ2-1; TRBD1 might be the D (6 bases). The CDR3 runs to 13 residues. In germline, CDR1 is KGHDR, CDR2 SFDVKD. CDR3 sequence reads: CATSDGGYDEQFF. The CDR3 DNA reads as TGTGCCACCAGTGATGGGGGCTACGATGAGCAGTTCTTC.

A single count supports this clone. This rearrangement joins TRBV5-1 to TRBJ2-2; no reliable D call. With 4 bases removed from V and 2 bases from J, the gap between germline ends came to 9 bases. Germline CDR1 SGHRS, CDR2 YFSETQ. The CDR3 extends over 14 amino acids. This CDR3 reads CASSLSTNTGELFF. As DNA, the CDR3 is TGCGCCAGCAGCCTCTCCACTAACACCGGGGAGCTGTTTTTT. Full variable domain (remainder filled in from reference TRBV5-1 and TRBJ2-2): KAGVTQTPRYLIKTRGQQVTLSCSPISGHRSVSWYQQTPGQGLQFLFEYFSETQRNKGNFPGRFSGRQFSNSRSEMNVSTLELGDSALYLCASSLSTNTGELFFGEGSRLTVL.

The gene calls are TRBV18 and TRBJ1-2; tentative D call: TRBD1 (5 bases). Germline V lookup: CDR1 KGHSH, CDR2 LQKENI. This CDR3 has 13 residues. V lost 6 bases, J lost 3 bases, and 11 bases lay in between. CDR3: CASSPGRDYGYTF. As DNA, the CDR3 is TGTGCCAGCTCTCCGGGACGGGACTATGGCTACACCTTC.

V is TRBV18 and J is TRBJ1-1, with 7 bases matching TRBD1. Unmatched junction bases numbered 6, after V lost 9 bases and J lost 2 bases. CDR1 is KGHSH, CDR2 LQKENI, per germline. The CDR3 is 13 amino acids. DNA for the CDR3: TGTGCCAGTAGACAGGGAGATAACACTGAAGCTTTCTTT. This sequence encodes CASRQGDNTEAFF.

This chain links TRBV9 with TRBJ2-3; the D gene could be TRBD1 or TRBD2 (5 bases each). The CDR3 has 15 amino acids. Germline V gene data show CDR1 as SGDLS and CDR2 as YYNGEE. Trimming removed 3 bases at V and 2 bases at J, with 13 bases between. Here the CDR3 reads CASSGGASFTDTQYF. In DNA, the CDR3 is TGTGCCAGCAGCGGAGGGGCTAGCTTCACAGATACGCAGTATTTT.

The chain combines TRBV12-5 with TRBJ2-6, with D possibly called TRBD1 or TRBD2 (5 bases each). Germline CDR1 is LGHNT and CDR2 is FRNRAP. Trimming shortened V by 0 bases and J by 4 bases, and 13 bases separated the two germline ends. CDR3 length equals 17 residues. The DNA of the CDR3 is TGTGCTAGTGGTTTGGTACTCGGGGCTCCCGGGGCCAACGTCCTGACTTTC. Amino acids: CASGLVLGAPGANVLTF.

This chain links TRBV5-1 with TRBJ2-1; a weak D match, TRBD1 (5 bases). The CDR3 runs 17 residues. CDR1 is SGHRS, CDR2 YFSETQ, per germline. Trimming removed 0 bases from V and 7 bases from J, with 20 bases in between. In DNA, the CDR3 is TGCGCCAGCAGCTTGGAGGCCTGGGCAGGGAACCTAAATGAGCAGTTCTTC. This codes for CASSLEAWAGNLNEQFF.

The chain employs TRBV4-1 and TRBJ2-2; D unresolved. Trimming stripped 1 base from V and 6 bases from J, with 21 bases between. The germline V gene has CDR1 MGHRA and CDR2 YSYEKL. The CDR3 runs 18 residues. CDR3 DNA: TGCGCCAGCAGCCAAGGGCCCCTGTCCAAAGCACGTCCCGGGGAGCTGTTTTTT. Its protein is CASSQGPLSKARPGELFF.

This chain's CDR3 is CAWRSSYEQYF. The DNA of the CDR3 is TGTGCCTGGAGATCGAGCTACGAGCAGTACTTC. The rearrangement joins TRBV30 to TRBJ2-7, with D unclear. This CDR3 is 11 amino acids long. V was trimmed by 3 bases and J by 3 bases, leaving 6 bases between them. Germline V lookup: CDR1 GTSNPN, CDR2 SVGIG (reference sequence).